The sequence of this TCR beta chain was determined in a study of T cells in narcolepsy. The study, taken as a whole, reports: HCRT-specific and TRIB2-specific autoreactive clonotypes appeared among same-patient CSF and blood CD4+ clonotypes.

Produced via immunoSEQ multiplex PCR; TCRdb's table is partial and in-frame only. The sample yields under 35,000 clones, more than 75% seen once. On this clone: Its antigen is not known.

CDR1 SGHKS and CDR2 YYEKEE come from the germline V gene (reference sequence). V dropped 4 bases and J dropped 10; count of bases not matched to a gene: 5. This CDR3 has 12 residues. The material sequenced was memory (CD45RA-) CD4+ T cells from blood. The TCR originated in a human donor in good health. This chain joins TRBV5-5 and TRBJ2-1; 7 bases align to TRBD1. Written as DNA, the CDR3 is TGTGCCAGCAGCCTGACAGGGCGGGAGCAGTTCTTC. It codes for CASSLTGREQFF.